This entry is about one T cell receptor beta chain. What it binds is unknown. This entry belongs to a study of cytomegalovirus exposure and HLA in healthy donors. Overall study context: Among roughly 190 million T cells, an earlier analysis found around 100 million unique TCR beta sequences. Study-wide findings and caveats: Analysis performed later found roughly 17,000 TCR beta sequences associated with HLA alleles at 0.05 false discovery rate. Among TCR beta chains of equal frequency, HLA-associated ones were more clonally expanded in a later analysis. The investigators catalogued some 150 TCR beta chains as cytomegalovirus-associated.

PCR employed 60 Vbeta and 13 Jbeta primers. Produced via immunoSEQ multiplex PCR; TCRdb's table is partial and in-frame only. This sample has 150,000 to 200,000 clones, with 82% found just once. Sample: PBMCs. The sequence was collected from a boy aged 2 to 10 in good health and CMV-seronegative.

CDR3 in amino acids: CASSQDPGGGTDTQYF. The CDR3, as DNA: TGTGCCAGCAGCCAAGATCCGGGGGGCGGCACAGATACGCAGTATTTT. J is TRBJ2-3 and V is TRBV4-2; maybe TRBD2 (7 bases). In germline, CDR1 is LGHNA, CDR2 YNFKEQ. This CDR3 comprises 16 residues. The germline V and J ends were trimmed by 0 bases and 1 base, with 11 bases remaining between them.